These 19 T cell receptor beta chains came from one sample sequenced in a study of blood T cell repertoires in COVID-19. Profiling relied on immunoSEQ multiplex PCR, and the TCRdb table lists in-frame clones only, not all of them. The data show about 150,000 clones, with more than 75% seen just once and about 4% held by the top ten. Material: peripheral blood. These receptors were taken from a man in his fifties or sixties with acute or convalescent COVID-19.

This chain uses TRBV4-1 with TRBJ2-7, with no clear D. V lost 0 bases, J lost 0 bases, and 12 bases lay in between. There are 16 residues in the CDR3. Germline CDR1 reads MGHRA; CDR2 reads YSYEKL. The CDR3 region is CASSQDPLARSYEQYF. CDR3 nucleotides: TGCGCCAGCAGCCAAGATCCGCTTGCGCGCTCCTACGAGCAGTACTTC.

V is TRBV19 and J is TRBJ2-5; D unclear. This CDR3 spans 15 amino acids. CDR1 and CDR2 (germline): LNHDA, SQIVND (reference sequence). The V end was cut by 7 bases, the J end by 4 bases, with 19 bases between. DNA of the CDR3: TGTGCCAGTAAACTTCTAGGAACCCTCGGAGAGACCCAGTACTTC. Amino acid sequence: CASKLLGTLGETQYF.

This clone has just one count. The rearrangement uses TRBV29-1 and TRBJ1-1; D is unresolved. The germline V gene has CDR1 SQVTM and CDR2 ANQGSEA. V was shortened by 5 bases and J by 10 bases, with 17 bases between the two germline ends. The CDR3 has 12 residues. CDR3: CSVIGDPDGAFF. For the CDR3, the DNA is TGCAGCGTTATTGGAGACCCCGATGGAGCTTTCTTT.

The gene calls are TRBV16 and TRBJ1-1; weak D call: TRBD1 (6 bases). V gave up 2 bases and J gave up 1 base, with 17 bases separating them. The CDR3 extends over 17 amino acids. CDR1 is KGHSY and CDR2 is FQNENV in the germline V gene. CDR3 amino acids: CASSQRPIQQGNTEAFF. As DNA, the CDR3 is TGTGCCAGCAGCCAAAGACCAATTCAACAGGGGAACACTGAAGCTTTCTTT.

The chain joins TRBV29-1 to TRBJ2-1; 8 nucleotides line up with TRBD1. V gave up 8 bases and J gave up 9 bases; unmatched junction bases: 12. CDR1 is SQVTM and CDR2 is ANQGSEA in the germline V gene. The CDR3 is 13 residues long. The CDR3 DNA follows: TGCAGCACCCGGGGGACGACAGGGGCTGAGCAGTTCTTC. It is translated as CSTRGTTGAEQFF.

V gene TRBV9 combines with J gene TRBJ1-6; no definite D call. The CDR3 consists of 13 residues. Germline V gives CDR1 SGDLS, CDR2 YYNGEE. Trimming removed 3 bases at V and 6 bases at J, with 7 bases between. CDR3: CASSASLNSPLHF. CDR3 nucleotide sequence: TGTGCCAGCAGCGCCTCACTTAATTCACCCCTCCACTTT.

This clone was detected a few times. V usage is TRBV2 and J usage is TRBJ2-7; D may be TRBD2 (5 bases). This CDR3 spans 13 amino acids. Between the trimmed V and J ends, which lost 8 bases and 5 bases, there was a span of 16 bases. CDR1 SNHLY and CDR2 FYNNEI come from the germline V gene. The CDR3 DNA follows: TGTGCCAGCGGGTGGGTCATGAGGGACGAGCAGTACTTC. Its protein is CASGWVMRDEQYF.

The chain carries TRBV7-9 and TRBJ2-1, with D possibly being TRBD2 (7 bases). The CDR3 runs to 17 residues. Trimming stripped 2 bases from V and 2 bases from J, with 16 bases between. Germline V gives CDR1 SEHNR, CDR2 FQNEAQ (reference sequence). The CDR3 DNA follows: TGTGCCAGCAGCTTAAAACGGGCGGGGGCCCCCTACAATGAGCAGTTCTTC. It specifies CASSLKRAGAPYNEQFF.

This chain joins TRBV7-8 and TRBJ2-5; the D gene is possibly TRBD1 (5 bases). CDR3 length: 15 residues. Trimming removed 5 bases from V and 3 bases from J, with 16 bases in between. Germline V CDR1 and CDR2: SGHVS, FQNEAQ. The CDR3 sequence: CASSPYFTGKETQYF. The CDR3 bases are TGTGCCAGCAGCCCGTACTTTACAGGCAAAGAGACCCAGTACTTC.

The chain has TRBV5-1 and TRBJ1-4, with D tentatively TRBD1 (5 bases). CDR1 and CDR2 from the germline V gene are SGHRS and YFSETQ. There are 15 residues in the CDR3. Trimming removed 4 bases from V and 5 bases from J, with 15 bases in between. The chain's CDR3 is CASSARQPGNEKLFF. CDR3 nucleotide sequence: TGCGCCAGCAGCGCAAGACAGCCCGGCAATGAAAAACTGTTTTTT.

The V and J genes are TRBV3-1 (or the pseudogene TRBV3-2) and TRBJ2-3, with D perhaps matching TRBD2 (5 bases). The CDR3 has 13 amino acids. Germline-derived CDR1 and CDR2 are LGHDT and YNNKEL (reference sequence). V lost 0 bases to trimming and J lost 7 bases, with 8 bases between them. DNA of the CDR3: TGTGCCAGCAGCCAAGACCTAGCTAATACGCAGTATTTT. The encoded protein is CASSQDLANTQYF.

The J gene is TRBJ2-1, the V gene TRBV7-2, with TRBD2 matching over 8 bases. V was clipped by 2 bases and J by 0 bases; unmatched bases: 3. Per germline, CDR1 SGHTA and CDR2 FQGNSA. There are 16 residues in the CDR3. The CDR3: CASSLTSGNSYNEQFF. The CDR3 DNA reads as TGTGCCAGCAGCTTAACTAGCGGAAACTCCTACAATGAGCAGTTCTTC.

This clone has only a few counts. The chain combines TRBV6-5 with TRBJ1-1; the match to TRBD1 covers 9 bases. Per germline, CDR1 MNHEY and CDR2 SVGAGI. The CDR3 contains 14 residues. The junction had 2 bases not matched to a gene; V was cut back by 5 bases and J by 1 base. CDR3 amino acids: CASSLQGANTEAFF. DNA for the CDR3: TGTGCCAGCAGTCTACAGGGGGCGAACACTGAAGCTTTCTTT.

The chain employs TRBV7-2 and TRBJ2-7; D uncertain. The CDR3 has 12 amino acids. CDR1 and CDR2 from the germline V gene are SGHTA and FQGNSA. The ends were cut back, 5 bases at V and 4 bases at J, with 9 bases in the middle. The CDR3 reads CASSPLGYEQYF. CDR3 bases: TGTGCCAGCAGCCCCCTCGGGTACGAGCAGTACTTC.

V usage is TRBV24-1 and J usage is TRBJ2-2, with a tentative D call TRBD2 (5 bases). The CDR3 runs 16 residues. Trimming shortened V by 3 bases and J by 1 base, and 11 bases separated the two germline ends. Germline CDR1 reads KGHDR; CDR2 reads SFDVKD. The CDR3 DNA reads as TGTGCCACCAGTGATACCCGACGGGGGAACACCGGGGAGCTGTTTTTT. Its protein product is CATSDTRRGNTGELFF.

The J gene is TRBJ1-1, the V gene TRBV5-1; 7 bases are a match to TRBD1. This CDR3 region has 14 residues. CDR1 and CDR2 (germline): SGHRS, YFSETQ. The V and J ends lost 4 bases and 11 bases, in that order; junction bases with no gene match: 14. In DNA, the CDR3 is TGCGCCAGCAGCCGCGACAGGGACAAGCGCGGGGCTTTCTTT. Amino acid sequence: CASSRDRDKRGAFF.

This clone was observed a few times. The chain uses TRBV3-1 (or the pseudogene TRBV3-2) and TRBJ2-2; 8 nucleotides line up with TRBD1. There are 17 residues in the CDR3. Looked up from germline, CDR1 is LGHDT and CDR2 is YNNKEL (reference sequence). V gave up 2 bases and J gave up 7 bases; unmatched junction bases: 12. CDR3 bases: TGTGCCAGCAGCCAAACGCCGGGCAGGGGGCATGTCGGGGAGCTGTTTTTT. Residues: CASSQTPGRGHVGELFF.

The gene calls are TRBV5-6 and TRBJ2-7, with D possibly matching TRBD1 (6 bases). CDR1 and CDR2 from the germline V gene are SGHDT and YYEEEE. The V end lost 0 bases, the J end lost 2 bases, and 15 bases lay between the germline ends. The CDR3 length is 16 residues. CDR3 sequence: CASSLGPGTLAYEQYF. The CDR3 region has the DNA TGTGCCAGCAGCTTGGGCCCCGGGACACTAGCCTACGAGCAGTACTTC.

This chain joins TRBV6-5 and TRBJ1-1; 7 bases line up with TRBD1. V was pared by 4 bases and J by 4 bases, with 6 bases of the junction left unmatched. From germline, CDR1 is MNHEY and CDR2 SVGAGI. This CDR3 has 14 residues. This chain's CDR3 is CASSLSGTVTEAFF. The DNA of the CDR3 is TGTGCCAGCAGTTTATCCGGGACAGTCACTGAAGCTTTCTTT.